This T cell receptor (beta chain) was sequenced during a study of blood T cell repertoires in COVID-19. Across the whole study: Sources were T cells, B-cell-depleted T cells, or PBMCs; the material itself was cDNA or gDNA.

Participants, about 18 to 90 years old, spanned around 25 US areas. Produced via immunoSEQ multiplex PCR; TCRdb's table is partial and in-frame only. The profile shows around 300,000 clones, around 87% of them singletons. CDR1 and CDR2 from the germline V gene are LGHDT and YNNKEL (reference sequence). This CDR3 is 15 amino acids long. V lost 0 bases, J lost 5 bases, and 13 bases lay in between. The sample consisted of PBMCs or T cells enriched from blood (not recorded which). The rearrangement uses TRBV3-1 (or the pseudogene TRBV3-2) and TRBJ1-2, with D perhaps matching TRBD1 (6 bases). The sequence derives from a woman in her 30s who had recovered from COVID-19. In DNA form, the CDR3 reads TGTGCCAGCAGCCAAGACAGGGGCTTGATTTATGGCTACACCTTC. This codes for CASSQDRGLIYGYTF.